The rows below give T cell receptor beta chains drawn from one sample of a study of blood T cell repertoires in COVID-19. Sequencing was performed with immunoSEQ multiplex PCR; in TCRdb, only in-frame clones are kept and a portion is missing. The repertoire holds roughly 340,000 clones, with around 89% as singletons. The sequenced sample was PBMCs or T cells enriched from blood (not recorded which). All receptors come from a man between 18 and 29 years old who had recovered from COVID-19. The CDR3 runs from the conserved cysteine through the conserved F or W. A D gene is named only where the DNA matches it firmly. Expanded clones are given a class, and other clones once, few, many or no size at all.

>-|-|TRBJ1-1|TRBV6-5
CASSSGRAQSTEAFF
TGTGCCAGCAGTTCGGGCAGGGCTCAGAGCACTGAAGCTTTCTTT
>TRBD1|-|TRBJ2-1|TRBV2
CASSETGASYNEQFF
TGTGCCAGCAGCGAGACAGGGGCCTCCTACAATGAGCAGTTCTTC
>-|-|TRBJ2-7|TRBV18
CASSTTQGDSEQYF
TGTGCCAGCTCAACGACACAGGGAGACTCCGAGCAGTACTTC
>-|-|TRBJ1-2|TRBV19
CASQGPYYGYTF
TGTGCCAGCCAGGGGCCCTACTATGGCTACACCTTC
>TRBD1|-|TRBJ1-6|TRBV18
CASSPFGQETSPLHF
TGTGCCAGCTCACCTTTTGGACAGGAGACCTCACCCCTCCACTTT
>-|-|TRBJ1-1|TRBV4-2
CASSQASGATEAFF
TGTGCCAGCAGCCAAGCATCTGGGGCCACTGAAGCTTTCTTT
>TRBD2|once|TRBJ2-3|TRBV7-2
CASSLGLAGATDTQYF
TGTGCCAGCAGCTTGGGTCTAGCGGGGGCCACAGATACGCAGTATTTT
>TRBD2|-|TRBJ2-5|TRBV3-1/TRBV3-2
CASSQRAGVGETQYF
TGTGCCAGCAGCCAACGAGCGGGGGTCGGTGAGACCCAGTACTTC
>-|-|TRBJ1-5|TRBV9
CASSVEDSPNQPQHF
TGTGCCAGCAGCGTAGAAGACAGCCCTAATCAGCCCCAGCATTTT
>TRBD2|once|TRBJ2-3|TRBV11-1
CASSSAWTSGGATQYF
TGTGCCAGCAGCTCCGCATGGACTAGCGGGGGAGCCACGCAGTATTTT
>-|-|TRBJ2-2|TRBV4-3
CASSQERGGQRRNTGELFF
TGCGCCAGCAGCCAAGAAAGAGGTGGGCAGCGGAGGAACACCGGGGAGCTGTTTTTT
>TRBD2|-|TRBJ2-1|TRBV9
CASSVASSGRVEQFF
TGTGCCAGCAGCGTAGCTTCCAGCGGGAGGGTTGAGCAGTTCTTC
>-|-|TRBJ1-4|TRBV5-1
CASSNGGSDEKLFF
TGCGCCAGCAGCAACGGGGGGTCCGATGAAAAACTGTTTTTT
>-|-|TRBJ1-5|TRBV7-9
CASSQHGLEGQPQHF
TGTGCCAGCAGCCAGCATGGACTAGAGGGTCAGCCCCAGCATTTT
>TRBD1|-|TRBJ2-2|TRBV7-8
CASSPRTGTGGELFF
TGTGCCAGCAGCCCGAGGACAGGGACCGGCGGGGAGCTGTTTTTT
>TRBD1|-|TRBJ2-2|TRBV19
CAVKGQGAPGELFF
TGTGCCGTTAAGGGACAGGGGGCGCCCGGGGAGCTGTTTTTT
>-|few|TRBJ1-6|TRBV4-1
CASSQGWGPPLHF
TGCGCCAGCAGCCAAGGTTGGGGGCCACCCCTCCACTTT
>-|-|TRBJ1-1|TRBV9
CASSVAAGVNTEAFF
TGTGCCAGCAGCGTAGCGGCAGGGGTGAACACTGAAGCTTTCTTT
>TRBD1|-|TRBJ1-1|TRBV27
CASSAGTGANTEAFF
TGTGCCAGCAGTGCAGGGACAGGGGCGAACACTGAAGCTTTCTTT
>-|-|TRBJ2-7|TRBV7-2
CASSLYRSSYEQYF
TGTGCCAGCAGCTTATACAGGAGCTCCTACGAGCAGTACTTC
>-|once|TRBJ1-2|TRBV2
CASVGEVTAFYGYTF
TGTGCTTCGGTCGGGGAGGTTACGGCCTTCTATGGCTACACCTTC
>TRBD1|-|TRBJ2-7|TRBV28
CASSPDTTGGPYEQYF
TGTGCCAGCAGTCCCGACACGACAGGGGGGCCCTACGAGCAGTACTTC
>TRBD2|-|TRBJ2-1|TRBV24-1
CATSETSGRAGYNEQFF
TGTGCCACCTCTGAAACTAGCGGGAGGGCCGGGTACAATGAGCAGTTCTTC
>TRBD1|-|TRBJ1-1|TRBV15
CATSRVRGLSLNTEAFF
TGTGCCACCAGCAGAGTCAGGGGGCTAAGTCTGAACACTGAAGCTTTCTTT
>-|once|TRBJ1-4|TRBV6-6
CASRQLLNEKLFF
TGTGCCAGCAGACAGCTACTTAATGAAAAACTGTTTTTT
>-|-|TRBJ1-5|TRBV19
CASRYRPNQPQHF
TGTGCCAGTAGATACAGGCCAAATCAGCCCCAGCATTTT
>-|once|TRBJ2-7|TRBV7-9
CASSPQGQGPYEQYF
TGTGCCAGCAGCCCGCAGGGGCAGGGGCCCTACGAGCAGTACTTC
>-|once|TRBJ2-1|TRBV2
CASKDSSYNEQFF
TGTGCCAGCAAAGACAGCTCCTACAATGAGCAGTTCTTC
>-|-|TRBJ1-2|TRBV29-1
CSVGDSQVRTGYTF
TGCAGCGTTGGTGACAGTCAGGTTCGTACCGGCTACACCTTC
>TRBD2|-|TRBJ2-2|TRBV10-2
CASTFPSGGAGELFF
TGCGCCAGCACCTTCCCTAGCGGGGGTGCCGGGGAGCTGTTTTTT
>-|-|TRBJ1-6|TRBV5-4
CASSFDRLNSPLHF
TGTGCCAGCAGCTTCGACAGATTGAATTCACCCCTCCACTTT
>-|few|TRBJ1-5|TRBV2
CASSLGRRQGPQHF
TGTGCCAGCAGTCTCGGCAGGCGTCAAGGGCCCCAGCATTTT
>-|-|TRBJ2-4|TRBV3-1/TRBV3-2
CASSQASEGHIQYF
TGTGCCAGCAGCCAAGCATCGGAGGGCCACATTCAGTACTTC
>TRBD2|-|TRBJ2-7|TRBV10-1
CASSESVGGGQTEQYF
TGCGCCAGCAGTGAGTCCGTCGGGGGGGGCCAAACCGAGCAGTACTTC
>-|few|TRBJ2-7|TRBV6-2/TRBV6-3
CASSPRTGSEYF
TGTGCCAGCAGCCCTAGAACCGGGAGTGAGTACTTC
>-|-|TRBJ1-2|TRBV29-1
CSVEDQNQGGGYTF
TGCAGCGTTGAAGACCAGAACCAGGGTGGCGGCTACACCTTC
>TRBD2|-|TRBJ2-7|TRBV29-1
CSVVYMGGSPSEQYF
TGCAGCGTTGTTTATATGGGCGGGAGCCCCTCCGAGCAGTACTTC
>-|once|TRBJ2-7|TRBV13
CASSLQSPAFGGEQYF
TGTGCCAGCAGCTTACAGTCCCCCGCCTTCGGGGGCGAGCAGTACTTC